This TCR beta chain was retrieved from a study of blood T cell repertoires in COVID-19. As to this clone: The junction shows a germline mismatch at one end, possibly a read error.

Only in-frame clones appear in the TCRdb table, and some are missing; sequencing was by immunoSEQ multiplex PCR. This table has some 310,000 clones, 85% to 90% appearing once. Germline V gene sequence: CDR1 MGHRA, CDR2 YSYEKL. This CDR3 spans 15 amino acids. This clonotype was sampled from a young woman with COVID-19, enrolled during active disease. The J gene is TRBJ2-7, the V gene TRBV4-1, with 7 bases that match TRBD1. The sequencing sample was made of peripheral blood. CDR3 coding DNA: TGCGCCAGCAGCCAACCGGGACAGAGGATCTACGGGCAGTACTTC. It translates to CASSQPGQRIYGQYF.